The 8 T cell receptor beta chains reported below all come from one sample, sequenced in a study of blood T cell repertoires in COVID-19. Data came from immunoSEQ multiplex PCR; TCRdb stores just in-frame clones and leaves some out. The table lists more than 150,000 clones, approximately 86% of them singletons, with about 8.2% in the top ten. Sequences were obtained from peripheral blood. Receptors originate from a man aged 55 to 70 with acute or convalescent COVID-19.

In DNA form, the CDR3 reads TGTGCCACCAACCGGGACAGGGGACGCCCCAACTATGGCTACACCTTC. Its protein product is CATNRDRGRPNYGYTF. The chain carries TRBV19 and TRBJ1-2, with TRBD1 matching 10 bases. The CDR3 contains 16 residues. Germline V gene sequence: CDR1 LNHDA, CDR2 SQIVND (reference sequence). Trimming cost V 10 bases and J 2 bases; bases outside gene matches: 13.

The chain has TRBV4-2 and TRBJ2-3, with TRBD2 matching 13 bases. The CDR3 extends over 16 amino acids. The germline gives CDR1 LGHNA, CDR2 YNFKEQ. V was clipped by 4 bases and J by 3 bases; unmatched bases: 4. DNA for the CDR3: TGTGCCAGCAGCCGTCGGACTAGCGGGGGAACAGATACGCAGTATTTT. This sequence encodes CASSRRTSGGTDTQYF.

The rearrangement links TRBV5-1 to TRBJ1-4, with D possibly TRBD1 on 5 matching bases. There are 13 residues in the CDR3. Trimming shortened V by 0 bases and J by 15 bases, and 15 bases separated the two germline ends. The germline CDR1 and CDR2 sequences are SGHRS and YFSETQ. The CDR3 nucleotides are TGCGCCAGCAGCTTGGAGCCAGGGCCCGAGGTGTTTTTT. Translation: CASSLEPGPEVFF. Using reference TRBV5-1 and TRBJ1-4 for the parts outside the CDR3, the full variable domain is KAGVTQTPRYLIKTRGQQVTLSCSPISGHRSVSWYQQTPGQGLQFLFEYFSETQRNKGNFPGRFSGRQFSNSRSEMNVSTLELGDSALYLCASSLEPGPEVFFGSGTQLSVL.

This clone was seen once. The rearrangement links TRBV28 to TRBJ2-7; unclear D gene. The CDR3 is 11 residues long. Germline V gene data show CDR1 as MDHEN and CDR2 as SYDVKM. V was shortened by 6 bases and J by 9 bases, with 12 bases between the two germline ends. The CDR3 sequence is CASSSRLGQYF. The CDR3 bases are TGTGCCAGCAGCTCCAGGCTCGGGCAGTACTTC.

This chain connects TRBV28 to TRBJ2-3; 8 bases match TRBD2. This CDR3 has 16 amino acids. Trimming took 4 bases from V and 0 from J; bases not matched to a gene: 6. Germline V CDR1 and CDR2: MDHEN, SYDVKM. The CDR3 loop reads CASSSPSSGSTDTQYF. As DNA, the CDR3 is TGTGCCAGCAGTTCGCCCTCTAGCGGGAGCACAGATACGCAGTATTTT.

CDR3 DNA: TGTGCCAGCAGTTTGGGTACTAGCGGGAGGGCCCATGAGCAGTTCTTC. Its protein is CASSLGTSGRAHEQFF. The chain recombines TRBV28 with TRBJ2-1, with TRBD2 matching over 13 bases. CDR3 length: 16 amino acids. With 3 bases clipped from V and 8 bases from J, the junction kept 7 bases outside the gene matches. Germline V CDR1 and CDR2: MDHEN, SYDVKM.

This chain connects TRBV19 to TRBJ2-1; 11 positions match TRBD2. The CDR3 loop spans 17 amino acids. Per germline, CDR1 LNHDA and CDR2 SQIVND (reference sequence). V was pared by 5 bases and J by 4 bases, with 10 bases of the junction left unmatched. The CDR3 reads CASSSPWGTSGYNEQFF. CDR3 nucleotides: TGTGCCAGTAGTTCTCCTTGGGGGACTAGCGGATACAATGAGCAGTTCTTC.

The V gene is TRBV2, the J gene TRBJ1-1; 7 bases agree with TRBD1. V lost 3 bases to trimming and J lost 2 bases; unmatched junction nucleotides: 3. The CDR3 contains 14 residues. Per germline, CDR1 SNHLY and CDR2 FYNNEI. The chain's CDR3 is CASSDPGGNTEAFF. The CDR3 region has the DNA TGTGCCAGCAGTGATCCAGGGGGAAACACTGAAGCTTTCTTT.